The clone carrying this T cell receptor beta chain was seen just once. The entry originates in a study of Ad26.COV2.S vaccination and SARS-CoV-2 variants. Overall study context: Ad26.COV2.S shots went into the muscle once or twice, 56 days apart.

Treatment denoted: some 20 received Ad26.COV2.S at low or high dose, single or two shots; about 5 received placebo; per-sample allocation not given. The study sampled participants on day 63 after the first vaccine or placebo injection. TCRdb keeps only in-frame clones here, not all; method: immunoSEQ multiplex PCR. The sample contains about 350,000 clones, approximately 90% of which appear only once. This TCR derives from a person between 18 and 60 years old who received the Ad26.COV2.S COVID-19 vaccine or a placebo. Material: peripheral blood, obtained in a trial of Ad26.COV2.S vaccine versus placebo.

This CDR3 reads CASSDGTSGANVLTF. The DNA for the CDR3 is TGTGCCAGCAGCGACGGGACCTCTGGGGCCAACGTCCTGACTTTC. This chain links TRBV6-5 with TRBJ2-6; D may be TRBD1 or TRBD2 (5 bases each). This CDR3 has 15 residues. CDR1 is MNHEY and CDR2 is SVGAGI in the germline V gene. The germline V and J ends were trimmed by 6 bases and 0 bases, with 9 bases remaining between them.